Below are 8 T cell receptor beta chains sequenced from a single sample in a study of blood T cells in healthy people across ages. PCR was performed a second time for 7 to 11 cycles using a sample-barcoded 5' primer and a J-beta primer mix. TCRdb reanalysed the 5' RACE reads using MiXCR and keeps one entry per CDR3 protein. The sample has around 700,000 distinct CDR3 sequences, approximately 25% seen once; the top ten hold 9% to 9.5%. The sample was also reused in another study, on T cells of mothers and their children.

Sample: blood. Every receptor here comes from a boy aged 10-17 years in good health.

This clonotype has a handful of counts. The V and J genes are TRBV12-3 or TRBV12-4 and TRBJ2-5; possibly TRBD1 or TRBD2 for D (5 bases each). The CDR3 is made up of 12 amino acids. The ends were cut back, 6 bases at V and 5 bases at J, with 10 bases in the middle. The CDR3 region is CASRGVLETQYF. The CDR3 DNA follows: TGTGCCAGCAGGGGGGTTCTGGAGACCCAGTACTTC.

This clonotype showed up many times. The chain links TRBV15 to TRBJ2-5; a possible D gene is TRBD1 (6 bases). The ends were cut back, 2 bases at V and 2 bases at J, with 15 bases in the middle. Germline V gives CDR1 LNHNV, CDR2 YYDKDF (reference sequence). The CDR3 has 16 residues. CDR3 sequence reads: CATSRITGLGQETQYF. In DNA form, the CDR3 reads TGTGCCACCAGCAGAATAACAGGGCTGGGGCAAGAGACCCAGTACTTC.

J is TRBJ2-3 and V is TRBV25-1; TRBD1 agrees at 7 bases. Germline CDR1 MGHDK, CDR2 SYGVNS. The CDR3 has 16 amino acids. Trimming took 5 bases from V and 1 from J; bases not matched to a gene: 9. Here the CDR3 reads CASSLRQGRGTDTQYF. CDR3 nucleotide sequence: TGTGCCAGCAGTCTACGACAGGGTCGAGGCACAGATACGCAGTATTTT.

CDR3 residues: CASSQVQFQETQYF. The CDR3 nucleotides read TGCGCCAGCAGCCAAGTGCAGTTCCAAGAGACCCAGTACTTC. The chain couples TRBV4-1 to TRBJ2-5, with D hard to call. This CDR3 has 14 residues. Trimming removed 1 base at V and 1 base at J, with 7 bases between. The germline V gene encodes CDR1 MGHRA and CDR2 YSYEKL.

The chain recombines TRBV20-1 with TRBJ2-3; 8 bases match TRBD2. The CDR3 loop spans 13 amino acids. From germline, CDR1 is DFQATT and CDR2 SNEGSKA (reference sequence). The V gene end was trimmed by 4 bases and the J gene end by 6 bases; junction bases not matched to a gene: 6. This CDR3 reads CSAKRGPGDTQYF. CDR3 coding DNA: TGCAGTGCTAAGCGGGGGCCCGGGGATACGCAGTATTTT.

This chain joins TRBV7-9 and TRBJ2-2, with D perhaps matching TRBD1 or TRBD2 (5 bases each). This CDR3 has 14 residues. V lost 6 bases and J lost 1, with 9 bases in between. CDR1 and CDR2 (germline): SEHNR, FQNEAQ (reference sequence). The CDR3 is CASRTTGNTGELFF. DNA of the CDR3: TGTGCCAGCAGGACTACAGGGAACACCGGGGAGCTGTTTTTT. Supplemented by reference TRBV7-9 and TRBJ2-2, the full variable domain reads DTGVSQNPRHKITKRGQNVTFRCDPISEHNRLYWYRQTLGQGPEFLTYFQNEAQLEKSRLLSDRFSAERPKGSFSTLEIQRTEQGDSAMYLCASRTTGNTGELFFGEGSRLTVL.

V usage is TRBV7-2 and J usage is TRBJ1-2, with a possible D match to TRBD1 (5 bases). CDR1 and CDR2 (germline): SGHTA, FQGNSA. The CDR3 contains 12 residues. With 5 bases removed from V and 7 bases from J, the gap between germline ends came to 11 bases. CDR3 coding DNA: TGTGCCAGCAGCGCCCTGGGGGGTGGCTACACCTTC. It is translated as CASSALGGGYTF.

This clonotype was observed many times. The V gene is TRBV5-1, the J gene TRBJ2-5; tentative D call: TRBD2 (6 bases). Germline V gives CDR1 SGHRS, CDR2 YFSETQ. V shed 2 bases and J shed 3 bases, with 8 bases lying between them. The CDR3 has 13 residues. The CDR3 sequence is CASSFVAEETQYF. DNA of the CDR3: TGCGCCAGCAGCTTTGTAGCGGAAGAGACCCAGTACTTC.